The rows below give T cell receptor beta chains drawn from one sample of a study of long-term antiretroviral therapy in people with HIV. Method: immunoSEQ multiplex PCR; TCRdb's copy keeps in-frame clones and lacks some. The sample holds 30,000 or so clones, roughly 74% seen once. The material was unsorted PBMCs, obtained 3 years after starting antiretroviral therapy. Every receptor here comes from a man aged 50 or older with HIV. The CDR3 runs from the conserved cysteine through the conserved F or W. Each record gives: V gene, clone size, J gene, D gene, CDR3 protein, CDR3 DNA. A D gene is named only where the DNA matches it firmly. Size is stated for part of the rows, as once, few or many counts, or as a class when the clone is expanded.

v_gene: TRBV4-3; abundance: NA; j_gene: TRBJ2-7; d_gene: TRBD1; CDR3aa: CASSKTGTGVYEQYF; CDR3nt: TGCGCCAGCAGCAAGACCGGGACAGGGGTCTACGAGCAGTACTTC
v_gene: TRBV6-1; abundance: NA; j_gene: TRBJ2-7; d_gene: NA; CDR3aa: CASSLSRVSYEQYF; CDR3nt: TGTGCCAGCAGTTTAAGTAGGGTCTCCTACGAGCAGTACTTC
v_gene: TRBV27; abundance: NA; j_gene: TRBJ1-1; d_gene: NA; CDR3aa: CASSPGLGVGTEAFF; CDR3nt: TGTGCCAGCAGCCCAGGTCTGGGAGTGGGTACTGAAGCTTTCTTT
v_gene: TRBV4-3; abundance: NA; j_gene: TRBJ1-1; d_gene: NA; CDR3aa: CASSHQAPFDGQNTEAFF; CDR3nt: TGCGCCAGCAGCCACCAAGCCCCCTTCGACGGACAGAACACTGAAGCTTTCTTT
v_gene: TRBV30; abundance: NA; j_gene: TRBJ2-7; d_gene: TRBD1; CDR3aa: CAWGPGGGYEQYF; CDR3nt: TGTGCCTGGGGGCCAGGGGGCGGGTACGAGCAGTACTTC
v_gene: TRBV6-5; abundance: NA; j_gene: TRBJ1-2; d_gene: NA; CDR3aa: CASSLYSQGNYGYTF; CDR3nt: TGTGCCAGCAGCCTTTACTCGCAGGGGAACTATGGCTACACCTTC
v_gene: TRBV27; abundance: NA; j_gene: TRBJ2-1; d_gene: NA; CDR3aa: CASSWRGAYNEQFF; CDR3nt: TGTGCCAGCAGTTGGAGGGGAGCCTACAATGAGCAGTTCTTC
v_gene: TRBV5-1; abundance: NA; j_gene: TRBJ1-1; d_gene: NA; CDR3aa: CASSLETGKGTEAFF; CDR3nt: TGCGCCAGCAGCTTGGAAACGGGGAAGGGCACTGAAGCTTTCTTT
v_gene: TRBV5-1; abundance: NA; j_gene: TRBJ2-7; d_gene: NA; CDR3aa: CASSLDWPSGYEQYF; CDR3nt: TGCGCCAGCAGCTTGGACTGGCCATCAGGCTACGAGCAGTACTTC
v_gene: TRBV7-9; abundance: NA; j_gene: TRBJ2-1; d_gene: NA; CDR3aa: CASSLQGGDYNNEQFF; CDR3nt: TGTGCCAGCAGCTTACAGGGGGGGGACTATAACAATGAGCAGTTCTTC
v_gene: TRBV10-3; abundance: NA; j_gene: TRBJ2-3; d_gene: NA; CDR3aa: CAISEGQLYTDTQYF; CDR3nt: TGTGCCATCAGTGAAGGGCAGCTCTACACAGATACGCAGTATTTT
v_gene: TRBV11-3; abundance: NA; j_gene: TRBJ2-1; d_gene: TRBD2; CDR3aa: CASSPRSGRAEEQFF; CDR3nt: TGTGCCAGCAGCCCCAGGAGCGGGAGGGCCGAGGAGCAGTTCTTC
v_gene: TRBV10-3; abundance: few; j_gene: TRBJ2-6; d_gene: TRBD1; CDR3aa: CAISEGQGARGANVLTF; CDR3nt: TGTGCCATCAGTGAGGGACAGGGGGCGAGGGGGGCCAACGTCCTGACTTTC
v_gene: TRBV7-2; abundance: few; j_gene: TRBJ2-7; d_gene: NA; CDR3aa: CASSYHYEQYF; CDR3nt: TGTGCCAGCAGCTACCACTACGAGCAGTACTTC
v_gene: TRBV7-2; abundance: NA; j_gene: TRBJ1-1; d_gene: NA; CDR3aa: CASSLQTNTEAFF; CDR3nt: TGTGCCAGCAGCCTTCAAACAAACACTGAAGCTTTCTTT
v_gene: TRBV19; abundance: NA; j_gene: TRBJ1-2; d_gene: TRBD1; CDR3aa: CASSIGQEVLYYGYTF; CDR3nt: TGTGCCAGTAGTATCGGACAGGAGGTTCTTTACTATGGCTACACCTTC
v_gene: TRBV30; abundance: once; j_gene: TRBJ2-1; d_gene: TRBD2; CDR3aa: CAAGLAGGPRGNEQFF; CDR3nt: TGTGCCGCCGGACTAGCGGGAGGGCCGAGGGGTAATGAGCAGTTCTTC
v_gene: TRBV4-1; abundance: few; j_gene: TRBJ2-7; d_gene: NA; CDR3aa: CASSQETGGYEQYF; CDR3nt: TGCGCCAGCAGCCAAGAGACAGGAGGCTACGAGCAGTACTTC
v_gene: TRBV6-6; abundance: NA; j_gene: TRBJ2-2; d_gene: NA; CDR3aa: CAGCVGNTGELFF; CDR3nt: TGTGCCGGGTGCGTAGGAAACACCGGGGAGCTGTTTTTT
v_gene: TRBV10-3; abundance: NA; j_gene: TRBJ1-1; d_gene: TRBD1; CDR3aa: CAISEQGTEAFF; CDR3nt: TGTGCCATCAGTGAACAGGGGACTGAAGCTTTCTTT
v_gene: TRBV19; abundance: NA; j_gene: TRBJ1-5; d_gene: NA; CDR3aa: CASSQPNQPQHF; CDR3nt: TGTGCCAGTAGCCAGCCCAATCAGCCCCAGCATTTT
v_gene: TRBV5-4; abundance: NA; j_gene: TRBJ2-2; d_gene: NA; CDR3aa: CASSLRPGRLNTGELFF; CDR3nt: TGTGCCAGCAGCCTCAGGCCGGGACGCCTGAACACCGGGGAGCTGTTTTTT
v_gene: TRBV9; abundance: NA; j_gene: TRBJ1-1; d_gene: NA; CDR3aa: CASSQDTEAFF; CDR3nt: TGTGCCAGCAGCCAAGACACTGAAGCTTTCTTT
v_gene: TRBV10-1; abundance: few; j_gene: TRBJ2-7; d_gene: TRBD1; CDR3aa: CASSVTPGQTTYEQYF; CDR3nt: TGCGCCAGCAGTGTGACCCCGGGACAGACGACCTACGAGCAGTACTTC
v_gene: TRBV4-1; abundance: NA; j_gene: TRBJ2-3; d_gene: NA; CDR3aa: CASSHEGLGTDTQYF; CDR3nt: TGCGCCAGCAGCCACGAGGGGTTAGGCACAGATACGCAGTATTTT
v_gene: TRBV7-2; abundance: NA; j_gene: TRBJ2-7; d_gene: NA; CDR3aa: CASSAQTEQYF; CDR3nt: TGTGCCAGCAGCGCACAGACAGAGCAGTACTTC
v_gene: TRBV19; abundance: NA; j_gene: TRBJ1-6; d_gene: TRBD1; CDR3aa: CASSRRTGTGANSPLHF; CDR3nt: TGTGCCAGTAGTCGTCGAACCGGGACAGGGGCTAATTCACCCCTCCACTTT
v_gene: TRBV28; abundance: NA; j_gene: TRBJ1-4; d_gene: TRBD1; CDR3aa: CASSPDRLNEKLFF; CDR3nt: TGTGCCAGCAGCCCGGACAGGTTGAATGAAAAACTGTTTTTT
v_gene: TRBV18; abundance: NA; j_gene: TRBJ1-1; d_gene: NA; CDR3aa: CASSPRGQQGSEAFF; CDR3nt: TGTGCCAGCTCACCACGAGGGCAACAGGGCAGTGAAGCTTTCTTT
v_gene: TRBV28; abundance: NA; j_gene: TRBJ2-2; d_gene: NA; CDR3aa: CASSLWQGASGNTGELFF; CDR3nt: TGTGCCAGCAGTTTGTGGCAGGGAGCCAGCGGGAACACCGGGGAGCTGTTTTTT
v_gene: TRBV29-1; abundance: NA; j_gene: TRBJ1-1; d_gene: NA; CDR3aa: CSVVPGATEAFF; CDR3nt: TGCAGCGTGGTCCCAGGGGCCACTGAAGCTTTCTTT
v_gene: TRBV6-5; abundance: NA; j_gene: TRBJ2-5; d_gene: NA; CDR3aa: CASSRSDQETQYF; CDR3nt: TGTGCCAGCAGTCGGAGCGACCAAGAGACCCAGTACTTC
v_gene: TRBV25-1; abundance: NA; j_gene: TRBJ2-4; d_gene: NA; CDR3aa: CASSKNKGGRGNVQYF; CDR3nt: TGTGCCAGCAGTAAAAATAAGGGGGGCAGGGGGAATGTTCAGTACTTC
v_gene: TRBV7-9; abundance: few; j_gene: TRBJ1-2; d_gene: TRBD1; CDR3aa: CASSSQDRGQAYGYTF; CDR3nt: TGTGCCAGCAGCTCACAAGACAGGGGGCAGGCCTATGGCTACACCTTC
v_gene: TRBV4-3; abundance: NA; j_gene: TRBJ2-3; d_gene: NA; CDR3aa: CASSQEMGDTQYF; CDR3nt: TGCGCCAGCAGCCAAGAAATGGGAGATACGCAGTATTTT
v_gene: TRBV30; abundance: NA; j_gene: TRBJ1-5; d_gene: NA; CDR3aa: CAWSGSGNQPQHF; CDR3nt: TGTGCCTGGAGTGGTAGTGGCAATCAGCCCCAGCATTTT
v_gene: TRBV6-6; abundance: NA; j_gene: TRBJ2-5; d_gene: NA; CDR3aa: CASSYSAGLETQYF; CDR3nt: TGTGCCAGCAGTTACTCGGCGGGGTTGGAGACCCAGTACTTC
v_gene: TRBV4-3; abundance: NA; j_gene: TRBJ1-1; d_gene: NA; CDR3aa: CASSQVGVAEAFF; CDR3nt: TGCGCCAGCAGCCAAGTCGGTGTCGCTGAAGCTTTCTTT
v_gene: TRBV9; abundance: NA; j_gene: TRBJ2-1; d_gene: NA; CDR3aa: CASSVAVRNEQFF; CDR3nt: TGTGCCAGCAGCGTAGCAGTCCGGAATGAGCAGTTCTTC